Listed below are T cell receptor beta chains from one sample, sequenced in a study of blood T cell repertoires in COVID-19. Measured with immunoSEQ multiplex PCR; TCRdb has only the in-frame clones, and not every one. This sample has a few hundred thousand clones, with about 79% found just once. The source material was peripheral blood. These receptors were collected from an elderly man with acute or convalescent COVID-19. Each CDR3 is given with its conserved first and last residue. A D gene is named only where the DNA matches it firmly. The size entry is marked missing in some rows and otherwise reads once, few, many or a size class.

TGTGCCAGCAAGTTAGGCGGGGGGGCCGGGGACACAGATACGCAGTATTTT | CASKLGGGAGDTDTQYF | TRBJ2-3 | TRBD2 | . | TRBV11-2
TGTGCCAGCAAAGGACAGGGAACCTACGAGCAGTACTTC | CASKGQGTYEQYF | TRBJ2-7 | TRBD1 | . | TRBV6-6
TGTGCCAGCAGCTTCAAGTGGGACAGATATCAGCCCCAGCATTTT | CASSFKWDRYQPQHF | TRBJ1-5 | TRBD1 | . | TRBV5-5
TGCGCCAGCATGCGGCTAGCGGGGGGTGCAGATACGCAGTATTTT | CASMRLAGGADTQYF | TRBJ2-3 | TRBD2 | . | TRBV5-1
TGTGCCAGCAGCAAGGGACAGGGGGCTTTGGATAATTCACCCCTCCACTTT | CASSKGQGALDNSPLHF | TRBJ1-6 | TRBD1 | . | TRBV9
TGTGCCAGCAGCTTGTTGTGGCAGGGATCGGGTCAGCCCCAGCATTTT | CASSLLWQGSGQPQHF | TRBJ1-5 | . | . | TRBV5-5
TGTGCCAGCACTGCTAGCGGGAGAGGGCAGTACTTC | CASTASGRGQYF | TRBJ2-7 | TRBD2 | . | TRBV6-5
TGTGCCAGCAGCACAACAGGGGGCTCCTACAATGAGCAGTTCTTC | CASSTTGGSYNEQFF | TRBJ2-1 | TRBD1 | . | TRBV5-6
TGTGCCAGCAGTTTATCGGCAGGGGGGAGGCCCCAGCATTTT | CASSLSAGGRPQHF | TRBJ1-5 | TRBD1 | . | TRBV27
TGTGCCACCAGGCCTACAGGGGGGAACACTGAAGCTTTCTTT | CATRPTGGNTEAFF | TRBJ1-1 | TRBD1 | . | TRBV24-1
TGTGCCAGCAGCTTACGACAGTACGAGCAGTACTTC | CASSLRQYEQYF | TRBJ2-7 | . | . | TRBV11-2
TGTGCCAGCAGCTTATCCGGTGGTGGCTACACCTTC | CASSLSGGGYTF | TRBJ1-2 | . | few | TRBV7-3
TGTGCCGGACGGAATAGCGGGAAAGGGGCAGATACGCAGTATTTT | CAGRNSGKGADTQYF | TRBJ2-3 | TRBD2 | . | TRBV6-6
TGTGCCACCAGTGACCCCGGAAGGGGCGTTAACACCGGGGAGCTGTTTTTT | CATSDPGRGVNTGELFF | TRBJ2-2 | . | . | TRBV24-1
TGTGCCAGCAGCTTAAGTAGCGGGGGGCTTCCCTACGAGCAGTACTTC | CASSLSSGGLPYEQYF | TRBJ2-7 | TRBD2 | . | TRBV7-9
TGTGCCAGCAACCTAGGACAGGGGAATTCACCCCTCCACTTT | CASNLGQGNSPLHF | TRBJ1-6 | TRBD1 | once | TRBV11-2
TGTGCCAGCAGTTTCGTAAATTCACCCCTCCACTTT | CASSFVNSPLHF | TRBJ1-6 | . | . | TRBV28
TGTGCCAGCAGCGCGACCTACGAGCAGTACTTC | CASSATYEQYF | TRBJ2-7 | . | . | TRBV2
TGTGCCAGCAGCTTAAAGGGACAGGGGAACTATGGCTACACCTTC | CASSLKGQGNYGYTF | TRBJ1-2 | TRBD1 | . | TRBV5-8
TGCGCCAGCAGCTTCTCGTTACAGGGGGTTGACACTGAAGCTTTCTTT | CASSFSLQGVDTEAFF | TRBJ1-1 | TRBD1 | . | TRBV5-1
TGTGCCAGCAGTCAGACAGGGGACTACGAGGAGCAGTACTTC | CASSQTGDYEEQYF | TRBJ2-7 | . | . | TRBV6-5
TGTGCCAGCTCACCTACCGGGACATCTAGCACAGATACGCAGTATTTT | CASSPTGTSSTDTQYF | TRBJ2-3 | . | many | TRBV18
TGTGCCAGTAGTTCAGGGGGCGCGAGGACTGAAGCTTTCTTT | CASSSGGARTEAFF | TRBJ1-1 | TRBD1 | . | TRBV19
TGTGCCAGCAGCGATGACAGGGTCGCCTACGAGCAGTACTTC | CASSDDRVAYEQYF | TRBJ2-7 | TRBD1 | few | TRBV3-1/TRBV3-2
TGTGCCATCAGTGAGCTCGGGATTGAGAGCACAGATACGCAGTATTTT | CAISELGIESTDTQYF | TRBJ2-3 | . | . | TRBV10-3
TGTGCCAGCAGGACTTCTTCACGGGCACAGGGCAACTATGGCTACACCTTC | CASRTSSRAQGNYGYTF | TRBJ1-2 | . | . | TRBV27
TGTGCCAGCAGTTTGGAGGGTCTTCAGCAGTACTTC | CASSLEGLQQYF | TRBJ2-7 | . | . | TRBV28
TGTGCCAGCAGCCCATCGACTAGGGACGGCACCGCGACTTTTTACAATCAGCCCCAGCATTTT | CASSPSTRDGTATFYNQPQHF | TRBJ1-5 | . | . | TRBV14
TGTGCCAGCAGGGGGGTAACGTGGGGGCAGTCAGATACGCAGTATTTT | CASRGVTWGQSDTQYF | TRBJ2-3 | . | . | TRBV2
TGTGCCAGCAGTTTGGCAGGGGGCGCGGATGAAGCTTTCTTT | CASSLAGGADEAFF | TRBJ1-1 | TRBD1 | . | TRBV27
TGTGCCAGCAGCTCGCCATCGAGGGGGGGCAATGAGCAGTTCTTC | CASSSPSRGGNEQFF | TRBJ2-1 | . | few | TRBV5-4
TGTGCCAGCTCACCAAATAGCGGGCTATACAATGAGCAGTTCTTC | CASSPNSGLYNEQFF | TRBJ2-1 | TRBD2 | . | TRBV18
TGTGCCAGTAGTATAGCGGCGGGCAACGTCCTGACTTTC | CASSIAAGNVLTF | TRBJ2-6 | . | . | TRBV19
TGTGCCAGCAGTTACTCGATCGGGTACCCCTACGAGCAGTACTTC | CASSYSIGYPYEQYF | TRBJ2-7 | . | once | TRBV6-5
TGCGCCAGCAGTGAAATAAAGGGGCGGGGAGGGCCCCAGCATTTT | CASSEIKGRGGPQHF | TRBJ1-5 | . | . | TRBV10-2
TGTGCCAGCAGTATCTCTAAGCGGGGGTGGGCCTACAATGAGCAGTTCTTC | CASSISKRGWAYNEQFF | TRBJ2-1 | TRBD2 | . | TRBV28
TGTGCCAGCTCGCATAGTGAGGCCGGGGAGCTGTTTTTT | CASSHSEAGELFF | TRBJ2-2 | . | . | TRBV18
TGTGCCAGTAAGGTGGCGGTGAGCTCCTACGAGCAGTACTTC | CASKVAVSSYEQYF | TRBJ2-7 | . | . | TRBV19
TGTGCCTGGACTCAGGGTAACACTGAAGCTTTCTTT | CAWTQGNTEAFF | TRBJ1-1 | . | . | TRBV30
TGTGCCAGCAGTTTGTCCTCACGGTTGAGGGGGCTCAACGAGCAGTACTTC | CASSLSSRLRGLNEQYF | TRBJ2-7 | TRBD1 | many | TRBV27
TGTGCCAGCAGCTTCTCCGGAGGCCTCTCCTACGAGCAGTACTTC | CASSFSGGLSYEQYF | TRBJ2-7 | . | . | TRBV7-2
TGTGCTAGCGCCGGCGGGGGAAGTGGCTACACCTTC | CASAGGGSGYTF | TRBJ1-2 | . | . | TRBV12-5